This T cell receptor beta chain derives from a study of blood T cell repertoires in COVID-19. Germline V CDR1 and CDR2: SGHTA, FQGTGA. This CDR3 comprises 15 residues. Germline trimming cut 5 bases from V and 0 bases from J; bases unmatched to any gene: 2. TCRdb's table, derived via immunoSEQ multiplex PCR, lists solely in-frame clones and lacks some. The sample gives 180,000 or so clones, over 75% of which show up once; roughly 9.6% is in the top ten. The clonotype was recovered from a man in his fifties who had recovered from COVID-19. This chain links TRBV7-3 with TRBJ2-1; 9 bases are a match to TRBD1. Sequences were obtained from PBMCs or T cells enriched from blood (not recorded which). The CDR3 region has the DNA TGTGCCAGCAGCCAGGACAGGGGCTCCTACAATGAGCAGTTCTTC. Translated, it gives CASSQDRGSYNEQFF.